Presented here are 2 T cell receptor beta chains from one specimen sequenced in a study of T cells in Graves' hyperthyroidism and ophthalmopathy. RNA transcripts were the template for amplifying TCR beta CDR3 regions. HTBI primers drove first-round RT-PCR of the TCR CDR3. A single record per CDR3 protein comes from TCRdb applying MiXCR to the multiplex PCR reads. The sample has around 350,000 distinct CDR3 sequences, approximately 15% seen once. The sequenced sample was blood. These receptors all come from a woman under 30 with Graves' hyperthyroidism that later progressed to Graves' ophthalmopathy.

This clonotype showed up just a few times. This rearrangement joins TRBV13 to TRBJ2-3, with TRBD2 matching over 8 bases. The CDR3 spans 15 residues. Unmatched junction bases numbered 5, after V lost 4 bases and J lost 2 bases. Germline CDR1 and CDR2: PRHDT and FYEKMQ (reference sequence). The CDR3 DNA reads as TGTGCCAGCAGCTGGACTAGCCAAGACACAGATACGCAGTATTTT. As protein: CASSWTSQDTDTQYF.

Only a few counts were recorded for this clonotype. The CDR3 region is CASSPGDRESDTQYF. The CDR3 region has the DNA TGCGCCAGCAGCCCCGGGGACAGGGAATCAGATACGCAGTATTTT. The chain employs TRBV5-1 and TRBJ2-3, with 9 bases that match TRBD1. The V gene's germline CDR1 is SGHRS and CDR2 YFSETQ. The J segment lost 4 bases and the V segment lost 4 bases, leaving 7 bases of the junction unmatched. The CDR3 has 15 amino acids.